This T cell receptor beta chain was obtained from a study of cytomegalovirus exposure and HLA in healthy donors. A remark on this clone: The antigen remains undetermined.

Deletions cut 1 base from V and 7 bases from J, with 11 bases between. The CDR3 sequence is 14 residues long. Germline CDR1 is MNHNY and CDR2 is SVGAGI (reference sequence). The PCR contained 60 Vbeta and 13 Jbeta primers. The repertoire was sequenced with immunoSEQ multiplex PCR; TCRdb's copy has only in-frame clones and lacks some. Of more than 200,000 clones detected, less than 80% appear once; the ten largest clones hold around 0.2%. Study observations and caveats: What was likely a sequencing artifact was a cluster of highly shared sequence variants. A later analysis reportedly found that, within productive TCRs, an Asian-associated ancestry cluster had fewer N-insertions than the mean observed across the roughly 730 donors.

All the people who gave samples were healthy bone marrow donors. Sequencing was carried out using PBMCs. This TCR was recovered from a girl under 10 years old in good health and CMV-seronegative. This rearrangement joins TRBV6-6 to TRBJ2-1; a possible D gene is TRBD1 (7 bases). The CDR3 is CASSYYSGGNEQFF. The CDR3 DNA reads as TGTGCCAGCAGTTACTATTCAGGGGGGAATGAGCAGTTCTTC.